The entry that follows covers one T cell receptor beta chain sequence. The antigen remains unidentified. The V gene's germline CDR1 is SGHVS and CDR2 FQNEAQ. The CDR3 length is 15 residues. The trim removed 10 bases at V and 7 bases at J, leaving 13 bases unmatched. 13 Jbeta primers and 60 Vbeta primers were used for the PCR. The protocol was immunoSEQ multiplex PCR, while the TCRdb copy is restricted to in-frame clones and leaves out a portion. The table shows approximately 190,000 clones, with 65% to 85% occurring only once. The data derive from a study of cytomegalovirus exposure and HLA in healthy donors. Overall study findings and caveats: In vitro assays verified that a few CMV-associated chains recognized CMV antigens specifically. The classifier reportedly diagnosed cytomegalovirus status with high sensitivity and specificity. One variant, a missense change in DCLRE1C, was linked in a later analysis to TCR beta V- and J-gene trimming.

Sequenced: PBMCs. V and J are TRBV7-8 and TRBJ1-6; 7 bases match TRBD1. This clonotype was sampled from a woman aged 25 to 39 in good health and CMV-seropositive. The CDR3 region is CATLKAGTENSPLHF. In nucleotides, the CDR3 is TGTGCCACCCTAAAGGCCGGGACAGAGAATTCACCCCTCCACTTT.